This TCR beta chain was recorded in a study of T cell repertoires in cytomegalovirus infection. General study results and limits: The study identified carriers of CMV plus the relevant HLA from cumulative public TCR beta family frequency.

This clonotype was recorded at least ten times. Its antigen is as yet unknown. TCRdb re-analysed the reads in MiXCR, keeping a single row per CDR3 protein. This table holds 570,000 or so distinct CDR3 sequences, just under 40% found once. Looked up from germline, CDR1 is SGHTA and CDR2 is FQGNSA. Trimming cost V 1 base and J 2 bases; bases outside gene matches: 3. The CDR3 covers 15 residues. The clonotype was recovered from a human donor in good health (CMV status not recorded). Some clones in this sample may be carry-over from other donors' samples. The J gene is TRBJ2-5, the V gene TRBV7-2, with 8 bases that match TRBD1. The sequenced sample was cultured PBMCs, obtained from culture after CMV antigen stimulation. The CDR3 DNA reads TGTGCCAGCAGCTTAGTCGGGACAGGTCAAGAGACCCAGTACTTC. It specifies CASSLVGTGQETQYF.